This T cell receptor (beta chain) was retrieved from a study of blood T cell repertoires in COVID-19. This CDR3 has 15 residues. CDR1 is LGHNA and CDR2 is YSLEER in the germline V gene. The J segment lost 2 bases and the V segment lost 2 bases, leaving 3 bases of the junction unmatched. Clones were sequenced by immunoSEQ multiplex PCR, and TCRdb holds only the in-frame ones, with some missing. The sample consists of around 20,000 clones, 70% to 90% of them appearing once. This clone came up once. The chain couples TRBV4-3 to TRBJ2-3, with 8 bases matching TRBD2. The receptor comes from a human donor with active COVID-19. The donor label of this sample is uncertain. Sequencing was carried out using peripheral blood. The CDR3 loop reads CASSQQREFTDTQYF. In DNA form, the CDR3 reads TGCGCCAGCAGCCAACAGCGGGAGTTCACAGATACGCAGTATTTT.